This entry is about one TCR beta chain. Germline CDR1 KGHSH, CDR2 LQKENI. The CDR3 spans 14 residues. V was clipped by 0 bases and J by 6 bases, with 11 bases between them. How the authors handled the data: Amplification of reference gene primers provided the estimated nucleated cell counts. The assay was immunoSEQ multiplex PCR, and TCRdb's table has in-frame clones only and misses some. V and J calls and clone size are those listed in that table; D and trimming were worked out from the DNA. The sample holds about 220,000 clones, around 82% seen once. The sample is drawn from a study of blood T cell repertoires in COVID-19. Looking at the study overall: Researchers got acute and convalescent COVID-19 samples from the United States, Italy and Spain. PBMCs, B-cell-depleted T cells, or T cells were the source of the cDNA or gDNA that made up the material.

V is TRBV18 and J is TRBJ1-2, with D possibly matching TRBD1 (5 bases). Sequenced: peripheral blood. The receptor comes from a woman between 65 and 79 years old with acute or convalescent COVID-19. CDR3: CASSPPAQGDGYTF. Here the CDR3 DNA reads TGTGCCAGCTCACCACCGGCCCAGGGTGATGGCTACACCTTC.